A single sample gave rise to the 12 T cell receptor beta chains below, sequenced in a study of CD8 T cells in Susac syndrome. Random hexamers were used to reverse transcribe the RNA input (0.5 to 1 ug). MiXCR, run by TCRdb on the immunoSEQ multiplex PCR reads, gives a single entry per CDR3 protein. The sample records about 71,000 distinct CDR3 sequences, over 95% being singletons. The sample comprised CD4+ T cells from PBMCs. The receptors shown here come from a human donor with multiple sclerosis.

DNA for the CDR3: TGCGCCAGCAGCTTGGGGGAGGGAGGAGGCCTCAATGAAAAACTGTTTTTT. Protein sequence: CASSLGEGGGLNEKLFF. The genes are TRBV5-1 and TRBJ1-4; D is unresolved. The ends were cut back, 0 bases at V and 5 bases at J, with 17 bases in the middle. The CDR3 totals 17 residues. Germline CDR1 SGHRS, CDR2 YFSETQ. Looking up the rest from reference TRBV5-1 and TRBJ1-4 gives the full variable domain: KAGVTQTPRYLIKTRGQQVTLSCSPISGHRSVSWYQQTPGQGLQFLFEYFSETQRNKGNFPGRFSGRQFSNSRSEMNVSTLELGDSALYLCASSLGEGGGLNEKLFFGSGTQLSVL.

The chain joins TRBV6-5 to TRBJ2-5, with a weak D call TRBD2 (7 bases). The CDR3 length is 15 residues. V gave up 6 bases and J gave up 0 bases, with 14 bases separating them. Germline loops: CDR1 MNHEY, CDR2 SVGAGI. CDR3 residues: CASSRGGAYQETQYF. The DNA of the CDR3 is TGTGCCAGCAGCAGGGGAGGGGCGTACCAAGAGACCCAGTACTTC.

The CDR3 spells CASSLALYTGELFF. In DNA form, the CDR3 reads TGCGCCAGCAGCTTGGCGCTGTACACCGGGGAGCTGTTTTTT. The chain joins TRBV5-1 to TRBJ2-2; D call uncertain. Between the trimmed V and J ends, which lost 0 bases and 3 bases, there was a span of 6 bases. The germline CDR1 and CDR2 sequences are SGHRS and YFSETQ. The CDR3 runs 14 residues.

This clonotype was observed once. Here the CDR3 reads CASSFRGQDEKLFF. The CDR3, as DNA: TGCGCCAGCAGCTTCAGAGGACAGGATGAAAAACTGTTTTTT. The chain employs TRBV5-1 and TRBJ1-4; 7 bases fit TRBD1. This CDR3 is 14 amino acids long. CDR1 and CDR2 from the germline V gene are SGHRS and YFSETQ. V was pared by 2 bases and J by 6 bases, with 4 bases of the junction left unmatched.

The count of this clonotype is one. The chain combines TRBV5-1 with TRBJ2-7; D is tentatively TRBD1 or TRBD2 (5 bases each). The CDR3 totals 14 residues. V was trimmed by 3 bases and J by 6 bases, leaving 16 bases between them. The germline V gene encodes CDR1 SGHRS and CDR2 YFSETQ. CDR3 in DNA: TGCGCCAGCAGCTCTCAGGGACCCCTGGGCGAGCAGTACTTC. This encodes CASSSQGPLGEQYF. The full variable domain, rest sourced from reference TRBV5-1 and TRBJ2-7, is KAGVTQTPRYLIKTRGQQVTLSCSPISGHRSVSWYQQTPGQGLQFLFEYFSETQRNKGNFPGRFSGRQFSNSRSEMNVSTLELGDSALYLCASSSQGPLGEQYFGPGTRLTVT.

This rearrangement joins TRBV7-8 to TRBJ2-3, with 9 positions matching TRBD1. This CDR3 comprises 16 residues. Germline CDR1 is SGHVS and CDR2 is FQNEAQ. The V gene end was trimmed by 5 bases and the J gene end by 6 bases; junction bases not matched to a gene: 12. CDR3 coding DNA: TGTGCCAGCAGCCTTCTTCCGGGACAGGGCCATGATACGCAGTATTTT. Residues: CASSLLPGQGHDTQYF. Full variable domain (outside the CDR3, taken from reference TRBV7-8 and TRBJ2-3): GAGVSQSPRYKVAKRGQDVALRCDPISGHVSLFWYQQALGQGPEFLTYFQNEAQLDKSGLPSDRFFAERPEGSVSTLKIQRTQQEDSAVYLCASSLLPGQGHDTQYFGPGTRLTVL.

The rearrangement joins TRBV12-3 or TRBV12-4 to TRBJ2-3; a weak D match, TRBD2 (6 bases). Trimming cost V 5 bases and J 14 bases, with 17 bases left between them. The CDR3 covers 12 residues. CDR3: CASSIQGGTRYF. The CDR3 DNA sequence: TGTGCCAGCAGTATCCAAGGCGGGACCCGGTATTTT.

The gene calls are TRBV7-2 and TRBJ2-7; 10 nucleotides align to TRBD1. The V gene's germline CDR1 is SGHTA and CDR2 FQGNSA. V trimming: 5 bases; J trimming: 0 bases; junction bases outside the gene matches: 4. The CDR3 totals 15 residues. The CDR3 spells CASSARQGASYEQYF. The CDR3, as DNA: TGTGCCAGCAGCGCCCGACAGGGGGCCTCCTACGAGCAGTACTTC. Variable domain in full (rest from reference TRBV7-2 and TRBJ2-7): GAGVSQSPSNKVTEKGKDVELRCDPISGHTALYWYRQSLGQGLEFLIYFQGNSAPDKSGLPSDRFSAERTGGSVSTLTIQRTQQEDSAVYLCASSARQGASYEQYFGPGTRLTVT.

This chain joins TRBV12-3 or TRBV12-4 and TRBJ2-1; tentatively, D is TRBD1 (6 bases). Trimming shortened V by 6 bases and J by 5 bases, and 20 bases separated the two germline ends. The CDR3 contains 16 residues. CDR3 region: CASSRTGTRPHNEQFF. CDR3 sequence (DNA): TGTGCCAGCAGCCGTACCGGGACACGACCGCACAATGAGCAGTTCTTC.

The chain carries TRBV2 and TRBJ1-5, with D unresolved. This CDR3 is 12 amino acids long. The V gene's germline CDR1 is SNHLY and CDR2 FYNNEI. V lost 7 bases to trimming and J lost 6 bases, with 10 bases between them. CDR3 sequence (DNA): TGTGCCAGCAATGACCTGGGTCAGCCCCAGCATTTT. Protein sequence: CASNDLGQPQHF.

This chain connects TRBV5-1 to TRBJ2-1; unclear D gene. This CDR3 comprises 11 residues. Germline V CDR1 and CDR2: SGHRS, YFSETQ. V lost 7 bases to trimming and J lost 1 base, with 3 bases between them. CDR3 loop: CASGSYNEQFF. In DNA form, the CDR3 reads TGCGCCAGCGGATCCTACAATGAGCAGTTCTTC. Looking up the rest from reference TRBV5-1 and TRBJ2-1 gives the full variable domain: KAGVTQTPRYLIKTRGQQVTLSCSPISGHRSVSWYQQTPGQGLQFLFEYFSETQRNKGNFPGRFSGRQFSNSRSEMNVSTLELGDSALYLCASGSYNEQFFGPGTRLTVL.

The gene calls are TRBV7-2 and TRBJ2-7, with D uncertain. V gave up 0 bases and J gave up 3 bases, with 6 bases separating them. The CDR3 sequence is 13 residues long. Germline assignment: CDR1 SGHTA and CDR2 FQGNSA. In DNA form, the CDR3 reads TGTGCCAGCAGCTTAGCGGCTGGCTACGAGCAGTACTTC. Protein: CASSLAAGYEQYF.